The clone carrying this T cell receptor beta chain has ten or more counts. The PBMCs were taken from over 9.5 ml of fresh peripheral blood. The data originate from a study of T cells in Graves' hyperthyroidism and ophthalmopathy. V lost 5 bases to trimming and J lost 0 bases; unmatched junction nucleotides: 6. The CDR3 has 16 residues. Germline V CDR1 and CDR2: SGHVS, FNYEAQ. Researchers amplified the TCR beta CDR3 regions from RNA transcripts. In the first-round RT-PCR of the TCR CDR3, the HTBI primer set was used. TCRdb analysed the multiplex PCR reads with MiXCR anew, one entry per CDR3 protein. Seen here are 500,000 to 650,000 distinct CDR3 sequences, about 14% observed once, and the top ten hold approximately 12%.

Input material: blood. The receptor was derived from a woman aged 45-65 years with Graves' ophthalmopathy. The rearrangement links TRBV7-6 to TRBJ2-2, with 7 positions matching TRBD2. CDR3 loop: CASSESSGTNTGELFF. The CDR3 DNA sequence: TGTGCCAGCAGCGAGTCTAGCGGTACGAACACCGGGGAGCTGTTTTTT. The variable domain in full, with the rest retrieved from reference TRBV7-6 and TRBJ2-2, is GAGVSQSPRYKVTKRGQDVALRCDPISGHVSLYWYRQALGQGPEFLTYFNYEAQQDKSGLPNDRFSAERPEGSISTLTIQRTEQRDSAMYRCASSESSGTNTGELFFGEGSRLTVL.